This passage covers 21 T cell receptor beta chains from one sample sequenced in a study of T-cell reconstitution after alpha-beta-depleted transplantation in children. A library of TCRbeta sequences, prepared with unique molecular identifiers, was generated. TCRdb reanalysed the PCR reads using MiXCR and keeps one entry per CDR3 protein. The table has around 600,000 distinct CDR3 sequences, around a sixth seen once. The sequencing here drew on PBMCs from the stem cell graft donor, taken from the stem cell graft. The receptors shown here come from a human donor who donated a stem cell graft to a child with acute myeloid leukemia.

This clonotype was seen a few times. The rearrangement uses TRBV9 and TRBJ1-1, with D maybe TRBD1 (5 bases). Germline V CDR1 and CDR2: SGDLS, YYNGEE. This CDR3 spans 16 amino acids. V lost 1 base to trimming and J lost 1 base, with 14 bases between them. In DNA, the CDR3 is TGTGCCAGCAGCGTAAGGCCCACGACAGCGAACACTGAAGCTTTCTTT. Translated, it gives CASSVRPTTANTEAFF. The full variable domain, with the rest looked up from reference TRBV9 and TRBJ1-1, is DSGVTQTPKHLITATGQRVTLRCSPRSGDLSVYWYQQSLDQGLQFLIQYYNGEERAKGNILERFSAQQFPDLHSELNLSSLELGDSALYFCASSVRPTTANTEAFFGQGTRLTVV.

The chain carries TRBV5-1 and TRBJ1-1; D unclear. From germline, CDR1 is SGHRS and CDR2 YFSETQ. Trimming cost V 4 bases and J 1 base, with 14 bases left between them. The CDR3 is 15 residues long. CDR3 residues: CASSHKLLENTEAFF. The DNA of the CDR3 is TGCGCCAGCAGCCATAAGCTTCTAGAGAACACTGAAGCTTTCTTT.

The V gene is TRBV3-1, the J gene TRBJ1-5, with D possibly matching TRBD1 (6 bases). The CDR3 is made up of 18 amino acids. Germline CDR1 LGHDT, CDR2 YNNKEL (reference sequence). Trimming removed 6 bases at V and 4 bases at J, with 25 bases between. The CDR3 coding sequence is TGTGCCAGCAGTCGATCGACAGGAGGGGGGTACAGTAATCAGCCCCAGCATTTT. Its translation: CASSRSTGGGYSNQPQHF.

The V call is TRBV5-1, the J call TRBJ2-1; the D gene could be TRBD1 or TRBD2 (5 bases each). This CDR3 comprises 14 residues. Trimming cost V 1 base and J 2 bases, with 7 bases left between them. Germline V gives CDR1 SGHRS, CDR2 YFSETQ. This CDR3 is CASSLQGPYNEQFF. The CDR3 DNA reads TGCGCCAGCAGCTTGCAGGGACCCTACAATGAGCAGTTCTTC.

This clonotype was seen a handful of times. The gene calls are TRBV20-1 and TRBJ1-2; a possible D gene is TRBD1 (5 bases). The ends were cut back, 0 bases at V and 2 bases at J, with 10 bases in the middle. CDR1 is DFQATT, CDR2 SNEGSKA, per germline (reference sequence). This CDR3 is built from 14 residues. DNA for the CDR3: TGCAGTGCTAGAGAGGAAGGGGAAAACTATGGCTACACCTTC. It codes for CSAREEGENYGYTF.

The chain employs TRBV7-2 and TRBJ2-1; perhaps TRBD1 as D (6 bases). Per germline, CDR1 SGHTA and CDR2 FQGNSA. Trimming cost V 1 base and J 6 bases, with 10 bases left between them. The CDR3 length is 14 residues. Written as DNA, the CDR3 is TGTGCCAGCAGCTTAGAATGGGGGCTCAATGAGCAGTTCTTC. Translating it yields CASSLEWGLNEQFF.

This clonotype was counted ten times or more. The rearrangement joins TRBV12-3 or TRBV12-4 to TRBJ1-6, with no clear D. The CDR3 totals 15 residues. The germline V and J ends were trimmed by 1 base and 2 bases, with 6 bases remaining between them. CDR3 DNA sequence: TGTGCCAGCAGTTTAGGGCGTACCTATAATTCACCCCTCCACTTT. Protein sequence: CASSLGRTYNSPLHF.

This clonotype has a count of ten or more. The chain has TRBV29-1 and TRBJ2-2; 11 bases are a match to TRBD2. The CDR3 spans 16 residues. Germline CDR1 reads SQVTM; CDR2 reads ANQGSEA. The V and J ends lost 5 bases and 2 bases, in that order; junction bases with no gene match: 7. CDR3 amino acids: CSVPAGLAVNTGELFF. CDR3 coding DNA: TGCAGCGTTCCGGCGGGACTAGCGGTTAACACCGGGGAGCTGTTTTTT.

In regard to this clonotype: This may arise from a read error, as a much more abundant clone is one base away. The chain is built from TRBV29-1 and TRBJ2-2; D not certain. Trimming left V 4 bases short and J 5 bases short, with 11 bases between. Germline V lookup: CDR1 SQVTM, CDR2 ANQGSEA. The CDR3 is made up of 13 amino acids. The CDR3 coding sequence is TGCAGCGTTGTGGCGATCGATACCGGGGAGCTGTTTTTT. Amino acid sequence: CSVVAIDTGELFF.

The CDR3: CSVEGGTVSNNEQFF. The CDR3 nucleotides are TGCAGCGTTGAGGGGGGAACAGTCTCTAACAATGAGCAGTTCTTC. V usage is TRBV29-1 and J usage is TRBJ2-1; tentative D call: TRBD2 (6 bases). The CDR3 has 15 amino acids. From germline, CDR1 is SQVTM and CDR2 ANQGSEA. Between the trimmed V and J ends, which lost 3 bases and 5 bases, there was a span of 17 bases.

CDR3 amino acids: CASSLEWGDYGYTF. The CDR3 nucleotides are TGTGCCAGCAGCTTAGAATGGGGGGACTATGGCTACACCTTC. The chain links TRBV7-2 to TRBJ1-2, with D maybe TRBD1 (5 bases). V was cut by 1 base and J by 3 bases, with 9 bases left in between. Germline CDR1 reads SGHTA; CDR2 reads FQGNSA. There are 14 residues in the CDR3.

This clonotype was found many times. This rearrangement joins TRBV10-3 to TRBJ2-7; D is possibly TRBD2 (5 bases). Germline V gene lookup returns CDR1 ENHRY and CDR2 SYGVKD. The CDR3 contains 15 residues. Trimming removed 0 bases from V and 6 bases from J, with 15 bases in between. This CDR3 reads CAISESTGAVGEQYV. In nucleotides, the CDR3 is TGTGCCATCAGTGAGTCGACTGGAGCGGTGGGCGAGCAGTACGTC.

This clonotype was seen many times. The genes are TRBV7-8 and TRBJ1-2; D gene ambiguous. Trimming took 4 bases from V and 2 from J, leaving 11 bases between them. The CDR3 is made up of 14 amino acids. The V gene's germline CDR1 is SGHVS and CDR2 FQNEAQ. The CDR3 sequence: CASSSAMGNYGYTF. The CDR3 coding sequence is TGTGCCAGCAGCTCTGCAATGGGGAACTATGGCTACACCTTC.

This clonotype showed up just a few times. The chain recombines TRBV7-2 with TRBJ1-5; weak D call: TRBD1 (6 bases). Looked up from germline, CDR1 is SGHTA and CDR2 is FQGNSA. The CDR3 is 16 amino acids. The V and J ends lost 4 bases and 6 bases respectively, with 19 bases between them. DNA for the CDR3: TGTGCCAGCAGCTCCGGGGGGGCACAGGGTGGTCAGCCCCAGCATTTT. It translates to CASSSGGAQGGQPQHF.

At least ten counts were recorded for this clonotype. This chain joins TRBV29-1 and TRBJ2-1, with D maybe TRBD2 (7 bases). CDR1 is SQVTM, CDR2 ANQGSEA, per germline. The CDR3 loop spans 13 amino acids. V was clipped by 3 bases and J by 4 bases, with 10 bases between them. The CDR3 nucleotides read TGCAGCGTTGAGGAGGGGGGGTACAATGAGCAGTTCTTC. Translated: CSVEEGGYNEQFF.

This chain connects TRBV20-1 to TRBJ2-2; 7 bases are a match to TRBD2. This CDR3 contains 16 residues. Trimming took 0 bases from V and 1 from J; bases not matched to a gene: 5. Per the germline V gene, CDR1 is DFQATT and CDR2 is SNEGSKA (reference sequence). The CDR3 DNA reads as TGCAGTGCTAGAGATACCAGCGGGGTGAACACCGGGGAGCTGTTTTTT. Protein sequence: CSARDTSGVNTGELFF.

This clonotype was found a few times. This sequence joins TRBV5-1 and TRBJ1-2; D possibly corresponds to TRBD1 (5 bases). V was clipped by 0 bases and J by 4 bases, with 13 bases between them. This CDR3 is built from 15 residues. CDR1 and CDR2 from the germline V gene are SGHRS and YFSETQ. The CDR3, as DNA: TGCGCCAGCAGCTTGGAGTCAGGGAAGCCCTATGGCTACACCTTC. It encodes CASSLESGKPYGYTF. The full variable domain, with the rest looked up from reference TRBV5-1 and TRBJ1-2, is KAGVTQTPRYLIKTRGQQVTLSCSPISGHRSVSWYQQTPGQGLQFLFEYFSETQRNKGNFPGRFSGRQFSNSRSEMNVSTLELGDSALYLCASSLESGKPYGYTFGSGTRLTVV.

The gene calls are TRBV24-1 and TRBJ2-1, with 13 bases lining up with TRBD2. This CDR3 has 16 residues. Germline trimming cut 6 bases from V and 6 bases from J; bases unmatched to any gene: 7. CDR1 and CDR2 from the germline V gene are KGHDR and SFDVKD. The CDR3, as DNA: TGTGCCACCAGTCGTGGGGGACTAGCGGGGCTCAATGAGCAGTTCTTC. This gives the protein CATSRGGLAGLNEQFF.

This clonotype appeared many times. This sequence joins TRBV29-1 and TRBJ1-1, with TRBD1 as a possible D gene (6 bases). The germline CDR1 and CDR2 sequences are SQVTM and ANQGSEA. CDR3 length: 13 amino acids. The germline V and J ends were trimmed by 7 bases and 1 base, with 13 bases remaining between them. CDR3 sequence reads: CSAAEGQNTEAFF. CDR3 bases: TGCAGCGCCGCTGAGGGACAGAACACTGAAGCTTTCTTT. Full variable domain (missing parts from reference TRBV29-1 and TRBJ1-1): SAVISQKPSRDICQRGTSLTIQCQVDSQVTMMFWYRQQPGQSLTLIATANQGSEATYESGFVIDKFPISRPNLTFSTLTVSNMSPEDSSIYLCSAAEGQNTEAFFGQGTRLTVV.

This clonotype was picked up a small number of times. The CDR3 region has the DNA TGTGCCACCAACTCGAGGCTAGGGGACCTCGAGTACTTC. This codes for CATNSRLGDLEYF. This chain links TRBV25-1 with TRBJ2-7; tentatively, D is TRBD1 or TRBD2 (5 bases each). This CDR3 spans 13 amino acids. Germline CDR1 MGHDK, CDR2 SYGVNS. The V end was cut by 10 bases, the J end by 11 bases, with 24 bases between.

This clonotype appeared many times. The chain links TRBV20-1 to TRBJ1-4, with D unclear. Germline V gives CDR1 DFQATT, CDR2 SNEGSKA (reference sequence). This CDR3 is built from 15 residues. Trimming removed 3 bases from V and 4 bases from J, with 15 bases in between. The CDR3 DNA reads TGCAGTGCTAGTGAACCACTGTCGGGTAATGAAAAACTGTTTTTT. Translated, it gives CSASEPLSGNEKLFF.